These T cell receptor beta chains were read from a single sample in a study of cytomegalovirus exposure and HLA in healthy donors. The data were produced by immunoSEQ multiplex PCR, yet TCRdb's version contains in-frame clones alone and is incomplete. Of roughly 83,000 clones detected, over 60% appear once; the ten largest clones hold more than 3.5%. The sequencing sample was made of PBMCs. These receptors came from a man in his 60s in good health and CMV-seronegative. CDR3s leave out the opening cysteine and the closing phenylalanine or tryptophan. The order of the fields is J gene, V gene, CDR3 protein.

TRBJ1-3,TRBV19,ASSTPRDRGLGNTIY
TRBJ1-1,TRBV30,AWSPGGNPEAF
TRBJ1-1,TRBV30,AWKGGEFEAF
TRBJ2-7,TRBV10-3,AISEYEEQY
TRBJ2-7,TRBV10-3,AISDPGKASGDEQY
TRBJ1-2,TRBV7-3,ASSLNGGGYT
TRBJ2-7,TRBV13,ASSLGGGAGEQY
TRBJ2-5,TRBV7-3,ASSFDRASLETQY
TRBJ1-1,TRBV5-1,ASSRGGTEAF
TRBJ1-6,TRBV2,ASRVQQGLSNSPLH
TRBJ1-1,TRBV5-1,ASSLGHTNTEAF
TRBJ2-1,TRBV2,ASSGGGASYNEQF
TRBJ1-2,TRBV6-5,ASSREGGPNYGYT
TRBJ2-1,TRBV7-9,ASSFNLLPGGEQF
TRBJ1-1,TRBV18,ASHPLGGNTEAF
TRBJ2-7,TRBV6-1,AIFKQKTAYEQY
TRBJ1-2,TRBV5-1,ASSLGTGEDYGYT
TRBJ2-3,TRBV5-1,ASSLDPTADTQY
TRBJ1-4,TRBV6-6,ASTPGTDNEKLF
TRBJ2-5,TRBV9,ASSVVPGLGQETQY
TRBJ1-1,TRBV11-1,ASSLDLRGTEAF
TRBJ1-1,TRBV6-1,ASLNRGTVPEAF
TRBJ1-6,TRBV6-1,ASSAGTGGIWSPLH
TRBJ2-7,TRBV18,ASSHGLDRTKQY
TRBJ1-1,TRBV6-6,ASSSPLLTEAF
TRBJ1-1,TRBV18,ASSFRQAAGGSGTEAF
TRBJ1-3,TRBV6-5,ASSYGRSGAGNTIY
TRBJ1-1,TRBV5-1,ASSLEPGDDTEAF